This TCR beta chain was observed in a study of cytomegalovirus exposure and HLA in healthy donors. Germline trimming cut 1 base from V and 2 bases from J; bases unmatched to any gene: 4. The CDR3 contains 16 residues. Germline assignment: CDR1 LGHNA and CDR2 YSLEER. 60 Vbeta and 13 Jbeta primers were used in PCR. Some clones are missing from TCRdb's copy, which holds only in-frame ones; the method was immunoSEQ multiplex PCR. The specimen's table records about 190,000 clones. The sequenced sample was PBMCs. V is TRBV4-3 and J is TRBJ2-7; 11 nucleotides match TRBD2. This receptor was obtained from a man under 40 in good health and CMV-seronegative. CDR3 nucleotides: TGCGCCAGCAGCCAAGGTGTGGGACTAGCGGCCTACGAGCAGTACTTC. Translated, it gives CASSQGVGLAAYEQYF.